This note documents a single TCR beta chain sequence. Sequenced by immunoSEQ multiplex PCR; TCRdb stores in-frame clones only, minus some. The table lists about 350,000 clones, approximately 85% of them singletons. Treatment of the sample: approximately 18 received Ad26.COV2.S at low or high dose, single or two shots; about 5 received placebo; per-sample allocation not given. Material that was analyzed had been drawn on day 63 after the first vaccine or placebo injection. The data are from a study of Ad26.COV2.S vaccination and SARS-CoV-2 variants. The trim removed 4 bases at V and 3 bases at J, leaving 18 bases unmatched. Germline V gene lookup returns CDR1 SNHLY and CDR2 FYNNEI. This CDR3 is built from 20 residues.

The sequenced sample was peripheral blood, obtained in a trial of Ad26.COV2.S vaccine versus placebo. The source of this sequence is a person between 18 and 65 years old who received the Ad26.COV2.S COVID-19 vaccine or a placebo. This rearrangement joins TRBV2 to TRBJ2-1; TRBD1 aligns across 10 bases. The CDR3 coding sequence is TGTGCCAGCAGTGGGTCTCGGGGGACAGGGGTGTGGGATAGCTACAATGAGCAGTTCTTC. It encodes CASSGSRGTGVWDSYNEQFF.